These 17 T cell receptor beta chains originate from one sample sequenced in a study of vaccination and CD4 T cells after COVID-19. No cognate antigen is known for these TCRs. Sample treatment: roughly nine-day PBMC culture with coronavirus spike peptide pools or control peptides (ViraFEST assay). According to the study, CD4+ T cells from the unexposed donor were gathered ahead of the COVID-19 pandemic (2011-2018). Cultured CD4+ T cell DNA underwent sequencing with the Oncomine TCR Beta short-read assay. Via MiXCR, TCRdb re-called the PCR reads, giving one row per CDR3 protein. The sample holds around 1,700 distinct CDR3 sequences, about an eighth seen once. Specimen: CD4+ T cells from blood, cultured in vitro. The receptors originated from a human donor in good health.

This rearrangement joins TRBV18 to TRBJ1-6, with D possibly TRBD1 on 5 matching bases. The CDR3 covers 16 residues. The V gene lost 3 bases and the J gene lost 5 bases, with 14 bases spanning the gap. CDR1 and CDR2 from the germline V gene are KGHSH and LQKENI. This CDR3 is CASSPTAGQDNSPLHF. For the CDR3, the DNA is TGTGCCAGCTCACCGACGGCAGGGCAGGATAATTCACCCCTCCACTTT.

Within the sample, this clonotype is medium-sized (0.01 to 0.1%). The chain carries TRBV12-3 or TRBV12-4 and TRBJ1-5, with D uncertain. Trimming left V 3 bases short and J 7 bases short, with 7 bases between. The CDR3 covers 12 residues. CDR3 nucleotide sequence: TGTGCCAGCAGTTTGTCAGGACAGCCCCAGCATTTT. Translated: CASSLSGQPQHF.

This clonotype was detected only a few times. The chain combines TRBV12-3 or TRBV12-4 with TRBJ2-1, with TRBD1 identical over 10 bases. The J segment lost 5 bases and the V segment lost 1 base, leaving 5 bases of the junction unmatched. This CDR3 has 16 residues. CDR3 in DNA: TGTGCCAGCAGTTTAGGGACAGGGGGACTACACAATGAGCAGTTCTTC. Protein: CASSLGTGGLHNEQFF.

V and J are TRBV6-1 and TRBJ1-4, with 9 positions matching TRBD1. With V trimmed by 7 bases and J by 6 bases, 6 bases remained unmatched. CDR3 length equals 14 residues. The germline CDR1 and CDR2 sequences are MNHNS and SASEGT. This CDR3 reads CASTPGQGDEKLFF. Written as DNA, the CDR3 is TGTGCCAGCACCCCGGGACAGGGTGATGAAAAACTGTTTTTT.

The V and J genes are TRBV5-1 and TRBJ2-2; either TRBD1 or TRBD2 may supply D (5 bases each). V dropped 0 bases and J dropped 0 bases, with 15 bases sitting between them. Germline V gene lookup returns CDR1 SGHRS and CDR2 YFSETQ. The CDR3 has 18 amino acids. The CDR3 DNA reads TGCGCCAGCAGCTTGGAAGGGGCGGGTCGCCCGAACACCGGGGAGCTGTTTTTT. The encoded protein is CASSLEGAGRPNTGELFF.

In its sample, this clonotype ranks as medium-sized. The chain links TRBV21-1 to TRBJ2-3; the D call of TRBD1 is as the table states it, not checked on the DNA. TRBV21-1 is designated a pseudogene. The CDR3 has 14 amino acids. The CDR3: CASSNRDLTDTQYF. The CDR3 DNA is TGTGCCAGCAGCAACCGGGACCTCACAGATACGCAGTATTTT.

In its sample, this clonotype is large. J is TRBJ1-3 and V is TRBV20-1, with D uncertain. Trimming pared 5 bases from V and 7 bases from J, leaving 9 bases between. CDR3 size: 11 residues. Germline V gene data show CDR1 as DFQATT and CDR2 as SNEGSKA (reference sequence). The DNA for the CDR3 is TGCAGTGCTGCTTTAAGGAACACCATATATTTT. It translates to CSAALRNTIYF.

This clonotype is judged large. This chain links TRBV10-3 with TRBJ1-5; D unresolved. The V gene lost 6 bases and the J gene lost 5 bases, with 11 bases spanning the gap. Germline V gene sequence: CDR1 ENHRY, CDR2 SYGVKD. This CDR3 region has 13 residues. This chain's CDR3 is CAISPYTDQPQHF. CDR3 bases: TGTGCCATCAGCCCCTACACCGATCAGCCCCAGCATTTT.

This clonotype was seen a handful of times. The V gene is TRBV3-1, the J gene TRBJ1-2, with 7 bases that match TRBD1. V was clipped by 4 bases and J by 5 bases; unmatched bases: 4. The CDR3 consists of 13 residues. Germline V gene lookup returns CDR1 LGHDT and CDR2 YNNKEL (reference sequence). CDR3 sequence reads: CASSPTGPYGYTF. The CDR3 bases are TGTGCCAGCAGCCCGACAGGGCCGTATGGCTACACCTTC.

In this sample, this clonotype is large (0.1 to 1%). The genes are TRBV19 and TRBJ1-5, with no clear D. This CDR3 comprises 12 residues. Germline V lookup: CDR1 LNHDA, CDR2 SQIVND (reference sequence). Trimming took off 5 bases at V and 4 bases at J, with 6 bases between the two ends. The CDR3 spells CASSDENQPQHF. DNA for the CDR3: TGTGCCAGTAGTGACGAAAATCAGCCCCAGCATTTT. The full variable domain, with the rest looked up from reference TRBV19 and TRBJ1-5, is DGGITQSPKYLFRKEGQNVTLSCEQNLNHDAMYWYRQDPGQGLRLIYYSQIVNDFQKGDIAEGYSVSREKKESFPLTVTSAQKNPTAFYLCASSDENQPQHFGDGTRLSIL.

This clonotype is labeled as medium-sized. The genes are TRBV18 and TRBJ1-5; a weak D match, TRBD1 (5 bases). This CDR3 has 14 residues. Germline loops: CDR1 KGHSH, CDR2 LQKENI. V lost 4 bases and J lost 6, with 13 bases in between. The CDR3 DNA is TGTGCCAGCTCACGTGGGGGAGGGAGTCAGCCCCAGCATTTT. It is translated as CASSRGGGSQPQHF.

The V gene is TRBV12-3 or TRBV12-4, the J gene TRBJ1-6; D is perhaps TRBD1 (6 bases). The V end was cut by 5 bases, the J end by 4 bases, with 18 bases between. This CDR3 spans 17 amino acids. The CDR3 reads CASSQFTGKTYNSPLHF. As DNA, the CDR3 is TGTGCCAGCAGTCAATTTACAGGGAAAACATATAATTCACCCCTCCACTTT.

Concerning this clonotype: This is likely a read error, given that the CDR3 carries no conserved phenylalanine or tryptophan at its end. J is TRBJ2-5 and V is TRBV18, with D perhaps given as TRBD1 or TRBD2 (5 bases each). From germline, CDR1 is KGHSH and CDR2 LQKENI. This CDR3 has 15 residues. The germline V and J ends were trimmed by 3 bases and 5 bases, with 16 bases remaining between them. The CDR3 is CASSPTTDRRETQYL. CDR3 DNA: TGTGCCAGCTCACCGACGACAGACCGGAGGGAGACCCAGTACTTA.

There are a few counts of this clonotype. V is TRBV2 and J is TRBJ1-4, with 10 bases identical to TRBD1. The J segment lost 8 bases and the V segment lost 9 bases, leaving 9 bases of the junction unmatched. Germline CDR1 and CDR2: SNHLY and FYNNEI. This CDR3 contains 14 residues. The CDR3 sequence is CARGRQGAEEKLFF. CDR3 in DNA: TGTGCCAGGGGAAGACAGGGGGCGGAGGAAAAACTGTTTTTT.

By share, this clonotype ranks as medium-sized. V usage is TRBV27 and J usage is TRBJ2-1, with a tentative D call TRBD2 (5 bases). CDR1 MNHEY and CDR2 SMNVEV come from the germline V gene (reference sequence). The length of the CDR3 is 12 residues. Trimming pared 3 bases from V and 9 bases from J, leaving 9 bases between. CDR3: CASSLEVTEQFF. Written as DNA, the CDR3 is TGTGCCAGCAGTTTGGAGGTGACTGAGCAGTTCTTC.

The V gene is TRBV5-6, the J gene TRBJ2-4; TRBD1 agrees at 9 bases. V shed 0 bases, J shed 8 bases, and the junction held 3 bases outside the gene matches. The CDR3 is 14 amino acids. The germline V gene encodes CDR1 SGHDT and CDR2 YYEEEE. CDR3 sequence (DNA): TGTGCCAGCAGCTTGGGACAGGGGGTATACATTCAGTACTTC. Its protein is CASSLGQGVYIQYF. Looking up the rest from reference TRBV5-6 and TRBJ2-4 gives the full variable domain: DAGVTQSPTHLIKTRGQQVTLRCSPKSGHDTVSWYQQALGQGPQFIFQYYEEEERQRGNFPDRFSGHQFPNYSSELNVNALLLGDSALYLCASSLGQGVYIQYFGAGTRLSVL.

The V gene is TRBV9, the J gene TRBJ1-4, with 7 bases identical to TRBD1. The V segment lost 3 bases and the J segment 7 bases; nucleotides outside the gene matches: 3. Per the germline V gene, CDR1 is SGDLS and CDR2 is YYNGEE. The CDR3 extends over 13 amino acids. CDR3 in DNA: TGTGCCAGCAGCGCTACAGGGGTTGAAAAACTGTTTTTT. This gives the protein CASSATGVEKLFF.